A selection of T cell receptor beta chains follows, all from one sample in a study of T cells in Graves' hyperthyroidism and ophthalmopathy. Each CDR3 protein is one row after TCRdb ran MiXCR on the multiplex PCR reads. Of roughly 49,000 distinct CDR3 sequences in the sample, approximately 50% are singletons; the top ten hold 30% to 40%. The sequenced sample consisted of peripheral blood or thyroid tissue (not recorded which). These receptors all stem from a man aged 18 to 30 with Graves' hyperthyroidism. Both conserved end residues are part of each CDR3. The D gene is left open where the match is weak. Clone size is given for some rows only: seen once, a few or many times, or a class if the clone is expanded.

TRBJ1-5	NA	TRBV27	many	CASRTAHQPQHF	TGTGCCAGCAGGACCGCTCATCAGCCCCAGCATTTT
TRBJ1-2	NA	TRBV19	NA	CASSRYAGSGYTF	TGTGCCAGCAGCCGGTACGCGGGGAGCGGCTACACCTTC
TRBJ2-5	NA	TRBV15	NA	CATSRVIPRQETQYF	TGTGCCACCAGCAGAGTGATCCCTCGACAAGAGACCCAGTACTTC
TRBJ1-2	NA	TRBV28	many	CASSRGPPLYGYTF	TGTGCCAGCAGCCGCGGACCCCCCCTCTATGGCTACACCTTC
TRBJ2-7	NA	TRBV29-1	NA	CSAATTTYEQYF	TGCAGCGCTGCGACTACAACCTACGAGCAGTACTTC
TRBJ1-2	TRBD1	TRBV24-1	many	CATSDPAGTGKALSGYTF	TGTGCCACCAGTGACCCCGCTGGGACAGGGAAGGCTTTGAGCGGCTACACCTTC
TRBJ1-4	NA	TRBV20-1	NA	CSAWAQGLFF	TGCAGTGCGTGGGCACAAGGGCTGTTTTTT
TRBJ2-7	NA	TRBV10-3	few	CAISPTPYEQYF	TGTGCCATCAGTCCCACCCCCTACGAGCAGTACTTC
TRBJ1-1	NA	TRBV10-3	NA	CAIRMRGNTEAFF	TGTGCCATCAGGATGCGGGGGAACACTGAAGCTTTCTTT
TRBJ2-2	TRBD2	TRBV5-1	many	CASSSSGTSGFGTGELFF	TGCGCCAGCAGCTCGAGCGGGACTAGCGGGTTCGGCACCGGGGAGCTGTTTTTT
TRBJ2-5	TRBD1	TRBV7-9	many	CASSWPPGQGQETQYF	TGTGCCAGCAGCTGGCCACCGGGACAGGGACAAGAGACCCAGTACTTC
TRBJ2-7	NA	TRBV20-1	NA	CSARVGVGYEQYF	TGCAGTGCTAGAGTGGGGGTGGGCTACGAGCAGTACTTC
TRBJ2-7	TRBD1	TRBV7-2	NA	CARSRLGQGFHEQYF	TGTGCCAGGAGCCGATTGGGACAGGGTTTCCACGAGCAGTACTTC
TRBJ1-2	NA	TRBV7-9	NA	CASSLTGDNIYGYTF	TGTGCCAGCAGCTTGACGGGCGACAACATCTATGGCTACACCTTC
TRBJ2-5	NA	TRBV7-2	NA	CASIPGTLGAQETQYF	TGTGCCAGCATCCCGGGGACTTTAGGGGCTCAAGAGACCCAGTACTTC
TRBJ2-6	NA	TRBV5-6	many	CASSLAWHRDSGANVLTF	TGTGCCAGCAGCTTGGCCTGGCACAGAGACTCTGGGGCCAACGTCCTGACTTTC
TRBJ1-6	NA	TRBV12-3/TRBV12-4	NA	CASTIRAGNSPLHF	TGTGCCAGCACCATAAGAGCGGGGAATTCACCCCTCCACTTT
TRBJ2-5	NA	TRBV29-1	once	CSVEDRGRSETQYF	TGCAGCGTTGAAGATCGGGGACGTTCCGAGACCCAGTACTTC
TRBJ2-5	NA	TRBV29-1	NA	CSARGPLAEKQETQYF	TGCAGCGCTCGTGGGCCATTAGCGGAGAAACAAGAGACCCAGTACTTC
TRBJ2-7	TRBD1	TRBV20-1	many	CSAKQGAHEQYF	TGCAGTGCTAAACAGGGGGCGCACGAGCAGTACTTC
TRBJ1-6	TRBD1	TRBV10-3	NA	CAIGEPQGHNSPLHF	TGTGCCATCGGTGAGCCACAGGGGCATAATTCACCCCTCCACTTT